These T cell receptor beta chains were read from a single sample in a study of T cell responses to AZD1222 COVID-19 vaccine. The data were produced by immunoSEQ multiplex PCR, yet TCRdb's version contains in-frame clones alone and is incomplete. The data show more than 95,000 clones, about 91% seen once. Sequencing was performed on peripheral blood, taken on day 0 of AZD1222 vaccination. The receptors originated from an adult in good health. Both conserved end residues are part of each CDR3. A D gene is named only where the DNA matches it firmly. Size is omitted from some rows. Given values are once, few, many or a class for expanded clones.

size: -; J: TRBJ1-4; D: -; V: TRBV5-1; CDR3: CASSFSERSEKLFF; DNA: TGCGCCAGCAGCTTTTCTGAAAGAAGTGAAAAACTGTTTTTT
size: -; J: TRBJ2-5; D: TRBD2; V: TRBV7-9; CDR3: CASSSPLGTSGGETQYF; DNA: TGTGCCAGCAGCTCCCCCCTCGGGACTAGCGGGGGAGAGACCCAGTACTTC
size: -; J: TRBJ1-2; D: -; V: TRBV19; CDR3: CASSISRQANYGYTF; DNA: TGTGCCAGTAGTATTTCTAGACAGGCGAACTATGGCTACACCTTC
size: -; J: TRBJ1-3; D: -; V: TRBV7-9; CDR3: CASSTRSSGNTIYF; DNA: TGTGCCAGCAGCACGCGGTCCTCTGGAAACACCATATATTTT
size: -; J: TRBJ1-5; D: -; V: TRBV15; CDR3: CATSGGSGNQPQHF; DNA: TGTGCCACCAGCGGTGGTAGTGGCAATCAGCCCCAGCATTTT
size: -; J: TRBJ1-2; D: -; V: TRBV11-1; CDR3: CASSLTGTAYGYTF; DNA: TGTGCCAGCAGCCTGACCGGGACCGCTTATGGCTACACCTTC
size: few; J: TRBJ1-2; D: -; V: TRBV4-1; CDR3: CASSQGTIQGNYGYTF; DNA: TGCGCCAGCAGCCAAGGGACAATACAGGGTAACTATGGCTACACCTTC
size: -; J: TRBJ1-1; D: -; V: TRBV19; CDR3: CASSISSTGNTEAFF; DNA: TGTGCCAGTAGTATATCCTCGACAGGGAACACTGAAGCTTTCTTT
size: -; J: TRBJ1-2; D: -; V: TRBV10-3; CDR3: CATNPQGDGYGYTF; DNA: TGTGCCACCAACCCCCAGGGAGACGGCTATGGCTACACCTTC
size: -; J: TRBJ2-7; D: -; V: TRBV9; CDR3: CASSVGGSEQYF; DNA: TGTGCCAGCAGCGTAGGTGGGAGCGAGCAGTACTTC
size: -; J: TRBJ2-7; D: -; V: TRBV5-1; CDR3: CASSLVGAHEQYF; DNA: TGCGCCAGCAGCTTGGTGGGGGCTCACGAGCAGTACTTC
size: -; J: TRBJ1-2; D: TRBD1; V: TRBV5-1; CDR3: CASSLDSGGYYGYTF; DNA: TGCGCCAGCAGCTTGGATTCAGGGGGCTACTATGGCTACACCTTC
size: -; J: TRBJ2-3; D: -; V: TRBV29-1; CDR3: CSVGPLGDTSTDTQYF; DNA: TGCAGCGTTGGTCCTTTAGGGGACACTAGCACAGATACGCAGTATTTT
size: -; J: TRBJ2-7; D: TRBD2; V: TRBV18; CDR3: CASSRGTSASYEQYF; DNA: TGTGCCAGCTCCCGGGGGACTAGCGCTTCCTACGAGCAGTACTTC